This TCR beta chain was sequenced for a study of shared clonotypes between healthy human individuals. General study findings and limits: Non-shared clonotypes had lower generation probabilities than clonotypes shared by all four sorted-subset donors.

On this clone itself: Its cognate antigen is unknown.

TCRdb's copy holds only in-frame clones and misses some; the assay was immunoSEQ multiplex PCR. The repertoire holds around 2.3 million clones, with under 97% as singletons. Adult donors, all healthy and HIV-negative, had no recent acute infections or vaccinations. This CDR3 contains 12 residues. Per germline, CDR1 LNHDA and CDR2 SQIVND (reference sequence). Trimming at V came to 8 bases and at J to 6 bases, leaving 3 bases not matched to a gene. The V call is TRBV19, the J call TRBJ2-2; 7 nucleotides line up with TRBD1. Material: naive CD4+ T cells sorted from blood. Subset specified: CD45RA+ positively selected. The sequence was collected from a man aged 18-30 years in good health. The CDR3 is CASSTGPGELFF. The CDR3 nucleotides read TGTGCCAGTTCGACAGGGCCCGGGGAGCTGTTTTTT.